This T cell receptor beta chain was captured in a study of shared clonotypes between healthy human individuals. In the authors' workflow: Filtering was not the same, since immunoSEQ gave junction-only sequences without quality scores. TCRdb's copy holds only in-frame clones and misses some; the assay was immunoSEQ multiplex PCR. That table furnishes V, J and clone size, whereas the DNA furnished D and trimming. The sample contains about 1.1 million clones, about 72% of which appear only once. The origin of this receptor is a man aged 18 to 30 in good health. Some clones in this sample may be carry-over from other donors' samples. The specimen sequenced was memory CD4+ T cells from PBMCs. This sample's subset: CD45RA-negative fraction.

CDR3 nucleotide sequence: TGTGCCAGCGGCCTCACTACAGGAGATCAGCCCCAGCATTTT. It yields the protein CASGLTTGDQPQHF. The V and J genes are TRBV2 and TRBJ1-5; tentatively, D is TRBD1 (5 bases). CDR1 and CDR2 (germline): SNHLY, FYNNEI. V was shortened by 8 bases and J by 5 bases, with 16 bases between the two germline ends. There are 14 residues in the CDR3.